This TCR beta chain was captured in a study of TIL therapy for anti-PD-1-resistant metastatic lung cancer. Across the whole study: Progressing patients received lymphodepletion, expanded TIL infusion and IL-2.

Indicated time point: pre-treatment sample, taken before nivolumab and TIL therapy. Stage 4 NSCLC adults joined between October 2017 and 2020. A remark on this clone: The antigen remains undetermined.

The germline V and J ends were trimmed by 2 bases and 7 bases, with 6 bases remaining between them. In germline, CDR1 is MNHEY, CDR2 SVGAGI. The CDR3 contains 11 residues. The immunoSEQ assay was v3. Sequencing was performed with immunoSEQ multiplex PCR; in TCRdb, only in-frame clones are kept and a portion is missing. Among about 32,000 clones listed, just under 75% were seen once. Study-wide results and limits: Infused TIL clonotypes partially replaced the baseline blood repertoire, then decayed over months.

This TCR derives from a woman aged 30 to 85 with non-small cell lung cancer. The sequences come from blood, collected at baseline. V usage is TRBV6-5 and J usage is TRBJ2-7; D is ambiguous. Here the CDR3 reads CASSYREEQYF. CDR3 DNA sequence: TGTGCCAGCAGTTACAGAGAAGAGCAGTACTTC.